The next 7 T cell receptor beta chains were all read from a single sample in a study of Ad26.COV2.S vaccination and SARS-CoV-2 variants. Profiling relied on immunoSEQ multiplex PCR, and the TCRdb table lists in-frame clones only, not all of them. The sample lists 300,000 to 400,000 clones; 90% were seen once. Sample treatment: approximately 18 received Ad26.COV2.S at low or high dose, single or two shots; several received placebo; per-sample allocation not given. The investigators took samples on day 63 after the first vaccine or placebo injection. Material: peripheral blood, obtained in a trial of Ad26.COV2.S vaccine versus placebo. The receptors shown here come from a person between 18 and 65 years old who received the Ad26.COV2.S COVID-19 vaccine or a placebo.

The chain recombines TRBV12-3 or TRBV12-4 with TRBJ1-6, with D hard to call. V dropped 1 base and J dropped 10 bases, with 5 bases sitting between them. CDR3 length: 12 amino acids. CDR3 residues: CASSLVSSPLHF. Here the CDR3 DNA reads TGTGCCAGCAGTTTAGTCTCCTCACCCCTCCACTTT.

V usage is TRBV23-1 and J usage is TRBJ2-7; D ambiguous. TRBV23-1 belongs to the ORF category, with a function that is uncertain. The CDR3 spans 11 residues. V lost 9 bases to trimming and J lost 0 bases, with 6 bases between them. This CDR3 is CARWSSYEQYV. DNA of the CDR3: TGCGCCAGATGGAGCTCCTACGAGCAGTACGTC.

The V gene is TRBV5-6, the J gene TRBJ2-7; D gene uncertain. Germline-derived CDR1 and CDR2 are SGHDT and YYEEEE. V lost 1 base to trimming and J lost 3 bases, with 11 bases between them. This CDR3 spans 14 amino acids. CDR3 nucleotide sequence: TGTGCCAGCAGCTTGTTTCAGACTGACTACGAGCAGTACGTC. Protein: CASSLFQTDYEQYV.

This sequence joins TRBV6-1 and TRBJ2-7; TRBD1 aligns across 7 bases. The trim removed 4 bases at V and 2 bases at J, leaving 5 bases unmatched. The CDR3 length is 14 residues. Looked up from germline, CDR1 is MNHNS and CDR2 is SASEGT. CDR3 coding DNA: TGTGCCAGCAGTGTAGCAGGGGGTCCCTACGAGCAGTACTTC. It encodes CASSVAGGPYEQYF.

The V call is TRBV6-5, the J call TRBJ2-6, with unresolved D. The CDR3 has 14 amino acids. Germline V gives CDR1 MNHEY, CDR2 SVGAGI. The ends were cut back, 5 bases at V and 0 bases at J, with 5 bases in the middle. CDR3: CASSPPSGANVLTF. CDR3 bases: TGTGCCAGCAGTCCACCCTCTGGGGCCAACGTCCTGACTTTC.

V gene TRBV6-2 or TRBV6-3 combines with J gene TRBJ1-1, with TRBD1 identical over 7 bases. Germline V gene data show CDR1 as MNHEY and CDR2 as SVGEGT. This CDR3 has 13 residues. With 5 bases clipped from V and 6 bases from J, the junction kept 6 bases outside the gene matches. CDR3 sequence: CASSRMTGSEAFF. The CDR3 DNA is TGTGCCAGCAGTCGTATGACAGGGTCTGAAGCTTTCTTT.

The chain uses TRBV5-5 and TRBJ2-7, with D perhaps TRBD1 (5 bases). The CDR3 length is 20 residues. V was trimmed by 0 bases and J by 3 bases, leaving 28 bases between them. Germline lookup yields CDR1 SGHKS and CDR2 YYEKEE (reference sequence). The CDR3 region is CASSLGGSQGKTVRLYEQYF. For the CDR3, the DNA is TGTGCCAGCAGCTTGGGAGGTAGCCAGGGAAAAACCGTAAGACTCTACGAGCAGTACTTC.